The 14 T cell receptor beta chains presented below share a single source sample, sequenced in a study of blood T cell repertoires in COVID-19. Measured with immunoSEQ multiplex PCR; TCRdb has only the in-frame clones, and not every one. The data show 200,000 or so clones, about nine tenths seen once. Sequenced sample: PBMCs or T cells enriched from blood (not recorded which). The receptors were sampled from a woman aged 35 to 49 with acute COVID-19.

Remarks on this clone: An end of the junction does not agree with germline; a read error may underlie this. The chain employs TRBV7-7 and TRBJ2-5; possible D gene TRBD1, 5 bases. Germline V gene data show CDR1 as SSHAT and CDR2 as FNYEAQ (reference sequence). This CDR3 is built from 17 residues. CDR3 coding DNA: TGTGCTAGCAGCTTAGTGGCGTCAGGGTTTTACCAAGAGACCCAGTACTTC. This codes for CASSLVASGFYQETQYF.

The chain joins TRBV7-3 to TRBJ2-1, with 9 bases lining up with TRBD1. The CDR3 contains 17 residues. Germline lookup yields CDR1 SGHTA and CDR2 FQGTGA. The V segment lost 2 bases and the J segment 5 bases; nucleotides outside the gene matches: 10. CDR3 protein: CASSLGPGTGIDNEQFF. The CDR3 region has the DNA TGTGCCAGCAGCTTAGGGCCCGGGACAGGGATTGACAATGAGCAGTTCTTC.

The CDR3 reads CASSLTQYNEQFF. In DNA, the CDR3 is TGTGCCAGCAGCTTAACTCAGTACAATGAGCAGTTCTTC. The chain carries TRBV7-3 and TRBJ2-1, with D unclear. The V gene lost 0 bases and the J gene lost 4 bases, with 4 bases spanning the gap. From germline, CDR1 is SGHTA and CDR2 FQGTGA. The CDR3 length is 13 residues. Drawing the rest from reference TRBV7-3 and TRBJ2-1, the complete variable domain is GAGVSQTPSNKVTEKGKYVELRCDPISGHTALYWYRQSLGQGPEFLIYFQGTGAADDSGLPNDRFFAVRPEGSVSTLKIQRTERGDSAVYLCASSLTQYNEQFFGPGTRLTVL.

V is TRBV24-1 and J is TRBJ1-2; 8 positions match TRBD1. Trimming cost V 3 bases and J 8 bases; bases outside gene matches: 7. CDR3 length: 14 residues. Germline CDR1 and CDR2: KGHDR and SFDVKD. The CDR3 protein is CATSDADRVEGYTF. CDR3 DNA: TGTGCCACCAGTGATGCGGACAGGGTGGAGGGCTACACCTTC.

The chain joins TRBV6-2 or TRBV6-3 to TRBJ1-1; 8 positions match TRBD1. The CDR3 contains 18 residues. V gave up 5 bases and J gave up 6 bases; unmatched junction bases: 20. The germline V gene has CDR1 MNHEY and CDR2 SVGEGT. The CDR3, as DNA: TGTGCCAGCAGTGACCTACCATTCGGACAGGGATCGTCTCCTGAAGCTTTCTTT. Its translation is CASSDLPFGQGSSPEAFF.

The chain is built from TRBV7-9 and TRBJ2-5; no firm D call. V lost 11 bases and J 4 bases, leaving 17 bases between the germline ends. This CDR3 contains 13 residues. Per germline, CDR1 SEHNR and CDR2 FQNEAQ (reference sequence). CDR3 in DNA: TGTGCCTCTCAATCCGGGTACGGAGAGACCCAGTACTTC. Protein product: CASQSGYGETQYF.

The chain combines TRBV6-5 with TRBJ1-1; perhaps TRBD1 as D (5 bases). Germline CDR1 reads MNHEY; CDR2 reads SVGAGI. Deletions cut 2 bases from V and 0 bases from J, with 10 bases between. The CDR3 loop spans 15 amino acids. CDR3 nucleotides: TGTGCCAGCAGTTACACCTTGACAGTGAACACTGAAGCTTTCTTT. Translating gives CASSYTLTVNTEAFF.

V and J are TRBV5-5 and TRBJ1-6, with D perhaps matching TRBD1 (5 bases). The CDR3 has 15 residues. CDR1 is SGHKS, CDR2 YYEKEE, per germline (reference sequence). Trimming removed 2 bases from V and 7 bases from J, with 13 bases in between. CDR3 DNA: TGTGCCAGCAGCTTCGGGGGTGGAGTCAATTCACCCCTCCACTTT. Translating it yields CASSFGGGVNSPLHF. The full variable domain, with the rest looked up from reference TRBV5-5 and TRBJ1-6, is DAGVTQSPTHLIKTRGQQVTLRCSPISGHKSVSWYQQVLGQGPQFIFQYYEKEERGRGNFPDRFSARQFPNYSSELNVNALLLGDSALYLCASSFGGGVNSPLHFGNGTRLTVT.

The chain joins TRBV6-5 to TRBJ2-7, with TRBD1 identical over 9 bases. CDR3 length: 15 residues. Losses at the gene ends were 6 bases for V and 2 bases for J; bases not matched to a gene: 8. Germline assignment: CDR1 MNHEY and CDR2 SVGAGI. CDR3: CASRPGQGIPYEQYV. CDR3 sequence (DNA): TGTGCCAGCAGACCTGGACAGGGGATCCCCTACGAGCAGTACGTC.

This chain joins TRBV19 and TRBJ2-3, with 7 nucleotides matching TRBD2. V gave up 10 bases and J gave up 5 bases; unmatched junction bases: 9. The germline gives CDR1 LNHDA, CDR2 SQIVND (reference sequence). CDR3 length: 13 amino acids. The DNA for the CDR3 is TGTGCCACAGGGACCGGGGGGTTAGATACGCAGTATTTT. It specifies CATGTGGLDTQYF.

The chain recombines TRBV19 with TRBJ2-1; D gene ambiguous. The germline gives CDR1 LNHDA, CDR2 SQIVND (reference sequence). Trimming shortened V by 5 bases and J by 9 bases, and 11 bases separated the two germline ends. This CDR3 comprises 12 residues. CDR3 nucleotide sequence: TGTGCCAGTAGTGCCTCGTGGGCTGAGCAGTTCTTC. This sequence encodes CASSASWAEQFF. Full variable domain (remainder filled in from reference TRBV19 and TRBJ2-1): DGGITQSPKYLFRKEGQNVTLSCEQNLNHDAMYWYRQDPGQGLRLIYYSQIVNDFQKGDIAEGYSVSREKKESFPLTVTSAQKNPTAFYLCASSASWAEQFFGPGTRLTVL.

The V and J genes are TRBV10-3 and TRBJ1-5; the match to TRBD1 covers 8 bases. The V and J ends lost 0 bases and 7 bases, in that order; junction bases with no gene match: 11. CDR1 is ENHRY, CDR2 SYGVKD, per germline. This CDR3 has 17 residues. The CDR3 sequence is CAISESVGAGGRQPQHF. The CDR3 coding sequence is TGTGCCATCAGTGAGTCGGTTGGGGCAGGGGGCCGCCAGCCCCAGCATTTT.

This chain links TRBV24-1 with TRBJ1-4; D is unresolved. Germline CDR1 and CDR2: KGHDR and SFDVKD. This CDR3 comprises 15 residues. V was trimmed by 3 bases and J by 8 bases, leaving 15 bases between them. CDR3 amino acids: CATSDHRVVPEKLFF. CDR3 DNA: TGTGCCACCAGTGATCACCGGGTCGTCCCCGAAAAACTGTTTTTT.

The rearrangement links TRBV7-2 to TRBJ1-6; D is perhaps TRBD1 (5 bases). The CDR3 covers 14 residues. Trimming took 5 bases from V and 3 from J, leaving 8 bases between them. The germline V gene encodes CDR1 SGHTA and CDR2 FQGNSA. CDR3 nucleotides: TGTGCCAGCAGCCCACAGGACTATAATTCACCCCTCCACTTT. As protein: CASSPQDYNSPLHF.